One sample yielded the 24 T cell receptor beta chains listed below, sequenced in a study of blood T cells in healthy people across ages. With a J-beta primer mix and a sample-barcoded 5' primer, a second PCR ran about 7 to 12 cycles. TCRdb processed the 5' RACE reads anew with MiXCR; each CDR3 protein has one entry. The data show roughly 860,000 distinct CDR3 sequences, 62% seen once. Sequencing input: blood. These TCRs come from a man aged 25 to 40 in good health.

CDR3 in amino acids: CASSFFAGATQETQYF. The CDR3 coding sequence is TGTGCCAGCAGCTTCTTTGCGGGGGCCACCCAGGAGACCCAGTACTTC. The chain links TRBV7-2 to TRBJ2-5; tentatively, D is TRBD2 (7 bases). Trimming took 3 bases from V and 5 from J, leaving 19 bases between them. Germline V gene data show CDR1 as SGHTA and CDR2 as FQGNSA. The CDR3 spans 16 residues.

CDR3 coding DNA: TGTGCCAGCAGGGAAGGACAGGGCCCTTCGGGGGAGCAGTACTTC. Its protein is CASREGQGPSGEQYF. V usage is TRBV4-2 and J usage is TRBJ2-7; 8 bases map to TRBD1. V was pared by 6 bases and J by 7 bases, with 14 bases of the junction left unmatched. CDR3 length: 15 residues. CDR1 is LGHNA and CDR2 is YNFKEQ in the germline V gene.

This clonotype was observed a few times. This chain uses TRBV4-3 with TRBJ2-4; weak D call: TRBD1 (5 bases). The V and J ends lost 0 bases and 8 bases respectively, with 17 bases between them. Germline-derived CDR1 and CDR2 are LGHNA and YSLEER. This CDR3 is 16 amino acids long. The CDR3 spells CASSQETGLIGDIQYF. CDR3 coding DNA: TGCGCCAGCAGCCAAGAAACCGGGTTGATAGGGGACATTCAGTACTTC.

This clonotype showed up just a few times. The V and J genes are TRBV7-2 and TRBJ1-2; TRBD1 matches at 9 bases. Looked up from germline, CDR1 is SGHTA and CDR2 is FQGNSA. This CDR3 region has 12 residues. V shed 5 bases, J shed 10 bases, and the junction held 5 bases outside the gene matches. CDR3 amino acids: CASSPRDRVYTF. CDR3 DNA: TGTGCCAGCAGCCCCCGGGACAGGGTCTACACCTTC.

V and J are TRBV7-6 and TRBJ1-4; D unresolved. Per germline, CDR1 SGHVS and CDR2 FNYEAQ. CDR3 size: 15 residues. The V gene lost 2 bases and the J gene lost 0 bases, with 7 bases spanning the gap. The CDR3 here is CASSLIDTTNEKLFF. The CDR3, as DNA: TGTGCCAGCAGCTTAATCGACACAACTAATGAAAAACTGTTTTTT.

This clonotype appeared a few times. The J gene is TRBJ2-1, the V gene TRBV5-1; 9 bases align to TRBD2. V shed 4 bases, J shed 8 bases, and the junction held 7 bases outside the gene matches. The CDR3 has 14 residues. Germline V lookup: CDR1 SGHRS, CDR2 YFSETQ. For the CDR3, the DNA is TGCGCCAGCAGCCCGGGACTAGCCATCGATGAGCAGTTCTTC. It yields the protein CASSPGLAIDEQFF. Full variable domain (missing parts from reference TRBV5-1 and TRBJ2-1): KAGVTQTPRYLIKTRGQQVTLSCSPISGHRSVSWYQQTPGQGLQFLFEYFSETQRNKGNFPGRFSGRQFSNSRSEMNVSTLELGDSALYLCASSPGLAIDEQFFGPGTRLTVL.

The chain recombines TRBV4-3 with TRBJ2-3; 7 positions agree with TRBD2. The CDR3 has 16 residues. Germline V lookup: CDR1 LGHNA, CDR2 YSLEER. The V gene end was trimmed by 0 bases and the J gene end by 1 base; junction bases not matched to a gene: 4. In DNA, the CDR3 is TGCGCCAGCAGCCAAGATCGGGGAGGGCGCACAGATACGCAGTATTTT. It translates to CASSQDRGGRTDTQYF.

The rearrangement joins TRBV5-5 to TRBJ1-5, with D uncertain. The CDR3 runs to 14 residues. CDR1 is SGHKS, CDR2 YYEKEE, per germline (reference sequence). Trimming took 0 bases from V and 4 from J, leaving 8 bases between them. The DNA of the CDR3 is TGTGCCAGCAGCTTGGAATCAGAGAATCAGCCCCAGCATTTT. Its translation is CASSLESENQPQHF. The whole variable domain, remainder taken from reference TRBV5-5 and TRBJ1-5, is DAGVTQSPTHLIKTRGQQVTLRCSPISGHKSVSWYQQVLGQGPQFIFQYYEKEERGRGNFPDRFSARQFPNYSSELNVNALLLGDSALYLCASSLESENQPQHFGDGTRLSIL.

This chain uses TRBV9 with TRBJ1-1; D may be TRBD1 (6 bases). Trimming took off 4 bases at V and 0 bases at J, with 19 bases between the two ends. Germline V gene sequence: CDR1 SGDLS, CDR2 YYNGEE. There are 17 residues in the CDR3. CDR3: CASSPRGGLAMNTEAFF. DNA for the CDR3: TGTGCCAGCAGCCCCCGCGGGGGGCTTGCGATGAACACTGAAGCTTTCTTT.

The chain uses TRBV19 and TRBJ1-2; 8 bases are a match to TRBD1. This CDR3 has 16 residues. Germline loops: CDR1 LNHDA, CDR2 SQIVND (reference sequence). After removal of 3 bases from V and 4 bases from J, the junction contained 10 bases not matched to a gene. In DNA form, the CDR3 reads TGTGCCAGTAGTATGCTCTCGACAGGGGACGGCTATGGCTACACCTTC. It translates to CASSMLSTGDGYGYTF.

This clonotype has more than one count but fewer than ten. This sequence may be a read error, since a much larger clone differs from it by one base. The rearrangement links TRBV7-2 to TRBJ2-5; D is perhaps TRBD1 or TRBD2 (5 bases each). The CDR3 is made up of 14 amino acids. Between the trimmed V and J ends, which lost 2 bases and 11 bases, there was a span of 18 bases. The germline gives CDR1 SGHTA, CDR2 FQGNSA. CDR3 residues: CASSLIPVGDEQYF. Written as DNA, the CDR3 is TGTGCCAGCAGCTTAATCCCCGTGGGGGATGAGCAGTACTTC.

The chain has TRBV7-9 and TRBJ2-1; D ambiguous. The CDR3 sequence is 15 residues long. Trimming stripped 3 bases from V and 0 bases from J, with 9 bases between. Germline CDR1 SEHNR, CDR2 FQNEAQ (reference sequence). The CDR3 coding sequence is TGTGCCAGCAGCTTCGGCAGCAGCTCCTACAATGAGCAGTTCTTC. It encodes CASSFGSSSYNEQFF.

The V gene is TRBV7-3, the J gene TRBJ1-1; D is unresolved. Germline V CDR1 and CDR2: SGHTA, FQGTGA. CDR3 size: 13 residues. The V gene lost 1 base and the J gene lost 6 bases, with 9 bases spanning the gap. CDR3 sequence (DNA): TGTGCCAGCAGCTTAATTGCAGAATCTGAAGCTTTCTTT. This sequence encodes CASSLIAESEAFF.

This chain links TRBV5-1 with TRBJ2-1; D is unresolved. The J call may be incorrect, as the DNA end agrees better with TRBJ2-7. Per germline, CDR1 SGHRS and CDR2 YFSETQ. This CDR3 is 17 amino acids long. CDR3: CASSLYGTPDSYNEQYF. The CDR3 DNA follows: TGCGCCAGCAGCTTGTACGGCACACCCGACTCCTACAATGAGCAGTACTTC.

Only a few counts were recorded for this clonotype. This chain connects TRBV15 to TRBJ2-6, with D possibly matching TRBD1 (6 bases). Germline values: CDR1 LNHNV, CDR2 YYDKDF (reference sequence). Trimming shortened V by 0 bases and J by 2 bases, and 11 bases separated the two germline ends. The CDR3 runs to 17 residues. The CDR3 DNA reads TGTGCCACCAGCAGAGACCTCCGACAGGCTGGGGCCAACGTCCTGACTTTC. Translated, it gives CATSRDLRQAGANVLTF.

The rearrangement links TRBV3-1 to TRBJ2-1, with TRBD2 identical over 9 bases. CDR3 length equals 19 residues. The ends lost 4 bases at V and 0 bases at J; junction bases unmatched: 13. Germline CDR1 reads LGHDT; CDR2 reads YNNKEL (reference sequence). The CDR3 region is CASSLFRASGASSYNEQFF. The CDR3 DNA reads as TGTGCCAGCAGCCTCTTTAGGGCTAGCGGGGCCAGCTCCTACAATGAGCAGTTCTTC.

This clonotype was detected a few times. The J gene is TRBJ1-1, the V gene TRBV6-2 or TRBV6-3; D is unresolved. CDR1 is MNHEY and CDR2 is SVGEGT in the germline V gene. Trimming pared 4 bases from V and 1 base from J, leaving 7 bases between. This CDR3 is 13 amino acids long. The CDR3 sequence is CASSSAENTEAFF. The CDR3 DNA is TGTGCCAGCAGTTCCGCTGAGAACACTGAAGCTTTCTTT.

This clonotype has only a few counts. The chain couples TRBV4-2 to TRBJ2-7, with 10 bases lining up with TRBD2. V dropped 1 base and J dropped 7; count of bases not matched to a gene: 7. There are 15 residues in the CDR3. The germline V gene has CDR1 LGHNA and CDR2 YNFKEQ. The CDR3 loop is CASSQVGLADNEQYF. As DNA, the CDR3 is TGTGCCAGCAGCCAAGTCGGACTAGCGGACAATGAGCAGTACTTC.

The chain employs TRBV7-2 and TRBJ2-1; 12 bases fit TRBD2. After removal of 2 bases from V and 9 bases from J, the junction contained 8 bases not matched to a gene. In germline, CDR1 is SGHTA, CDR2 FQGNSA. There are 16 residues in the CDR3. The CDR3 DNA is TGTGCCAGCAGCTTACATGCTAGCGGGGGGGCCTTTGAGCAGTTCTTC. Protein sequence: CASSLHASGGAFEQFF. The full variable domain, rest sourced from reference TRBV7-2 and TRBJ2-1, is GAGVSQSPSNKVTEKGKDVELRCDPISGHTALYWYRQSLGQGLEFLIYFQGNSAPDKSGLPSDRFSAERTGGSVSTLTIQRTQQEDSAVYLCASSLHASGGAFEQFFGPGTRLTVL.

This clonotype occurred a few times. The chain links TRBV28 to TRBJ1-2; tentatively, D is TRBD1 (6 bases). V was cut by 2 bases and J by 8 bases, with 15 bases left in between. The CDR3 has 14 residues. The germline V gene has CDR1 MDHEN and CDR2 SYDVKM. CDR3 in amino acids: CASSLGTGGRGYTF. CDR3 sequence (DNA): TGTGCCAGCAGTTTAGGGACCGGGGGCAGAGGCTACACCTTC.

This clonotype has more than one count but fewer than ten. CDR3 sequence reads: CAWSFGGPGNEQFF. The CDR3 region has the DNA TGTGCCTGGAGTTTTGGGGGGCCGGGAAATGAGCAGTTCTTC. This chain uses TRBV30 with TRBJ2-1; D assignment may be TRBD1 or TRBD2 (6 bases each). Germline V gives CDR1 GTSNPN, CDR2 SVGIG (reference sequence). The length of the CDR3 is 14 residues. V was trimmed by 2 bases and J by 7 bases, leaving 15 bases between them. The full variable domain, rest sourced from reference TRBV30 and TRBJ2-1, is SQTIHQWPATLVQPVGSPLSLECTVEGTSNPNLYWYRQAAGRGLQLLFYSVGIGQISSEVPQNLSASRPQDRQFILSSKKLLLSDSGFYLCAWSFGGPGNEQFFGPGTRLTVL.

A single count supports this clonotype. This chain links TRBV20-1 with TRBJ2-7; 7 bases are shared with TRBD1. This CDR3 comprises 15 residues. The germline gives CDR1 DFQATT, CDR2 SNEGSKA (reference sequence). V lost 2 bases, J lost 0 bases, and 7 bases stayed unmatched. CDR3 sequence reads: CSARSPTGSSYEQYF. CDR3 in DNA: TGCAGTGCTAGATCTCCGACAGGGAGCTCCTACGAGCAGTACTTC.

The V and J genes are TRBV4-2 and TRBJ1-2; tentatively, D is TRBD1 (6 bases). Trimming stripped 6 bases from V and 6 bases from J, with 17 bases between. The CDR3 is 14 residues long. The germline gives CDR1 LGHNA, CDR2 YNFKEQ. The CDR3 protein is CASSTGSILDGYTF. For the CDR3, the DNA is TGTGCCAGCAGTACAGGGAGTATTTTAGATGGCTACACCTTC.

This chain links TRBV7-6 with TRBJ2-7; D is possibly TRBD2 (5 bases). The CDR3 extends over 13 amino acids. V was pared by 5 bases and J by 2 bases, with 10 bases between. The germline gives CDR1 SGHVS, CDR2 FNYEAQ. In DNA form, the CDR3 reads TGTGCCAGCAGCCCAACTAGGGCCTACGAGCAGTACTTC. This translates into CASSPTRAYEQYF.